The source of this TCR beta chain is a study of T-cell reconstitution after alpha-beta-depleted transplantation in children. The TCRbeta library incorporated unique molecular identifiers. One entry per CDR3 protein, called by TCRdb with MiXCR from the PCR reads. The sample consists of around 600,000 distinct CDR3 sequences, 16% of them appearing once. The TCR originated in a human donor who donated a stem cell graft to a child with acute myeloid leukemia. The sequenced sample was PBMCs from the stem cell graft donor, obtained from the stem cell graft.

CDR3 bases: TGTGCCACCAGCACCCCTGGGGAGGAGGGCTACGAGCAGTACTTC. Its protein product is CATSTPGEEGYEQYF. The V gene is TRBV15, the J gene TRBJ2-7; a weak D match, TRBD2 (6 bases). Germline values: CDR1 LNHNV, CDR2 YYDKDF (reference sequence). The CDR3 contains 15 residues. Trimming cost V 4 bases and J 3 bases, with 16 bases left between them. Full variable domain (remainder filled in from reference TRBV15 and TRBJ2-7): DAMVIQNPRYQVTQFGKPVTLSCSQTLNHNVMYWYQQKSSQAPKLLFHYYDKDFNNEADTPDNFQSRRPNTSFCFLDIRSPGLGDTAMYLCATSTPGEEGYEQYFGPGTRLTVT.